What follows are 20 T cell receptor beta chains derived from one specimen sequenced in a study of cytomegalovirus exposure and HLA in healthy donors. The PCR contained 60 Vbeta and 13 Jbeta primers. The assay was immunoSEQ multiplex PCR, and TCRdb's table has in-frame clones only and misses some. Of 170,000 or so clones in the sample, about 80% are singletons; the top ten hold around 0.52%. Sequencing input: PBMCs. These receptors came from a woman in her 50s in good health and CMV-seronegative.

This clone was counted between two and nine times. This chain connects TRBV5-1 to TRBJ1-3; D not certain. This CDR3 is 17 amino acids long. CDR1 and CDR2 (germline): SGHRS, YFSETQ. The ends were cut back, 0 bases at V and 0 bases at J, with 13 bases in the middle. The chain's CDR3 is CASSLEFVGDSGNTIYF. In DNA form, the CDR3 reads TGCGCCAGCAGCTTGGAATTCGTCGGGGACTCTGGAAACACCATATATTTT.

This chain connects TRBV19 to TRBJ2-7, with 9 nucleotides matching TRBD1. The V and J ends lost 5 bases and 2 bases, in that order; junction bases with no gene match: 10. This CDR3 contains 16 residues. The germline V gene has CDR1 LNHDA and CDR2 SQIVND (reference sequence). CDR3 region: CASSFKPGQGPYEQYF. In nucleotides, the CDR3 is TGTGCCAGTAGTTTCAAGCCGGGACAGGGTCCCTACGAGCAGTACTTC.

This chain uses TRBV7-9 with TRBJ2-1; 14 nucleotides agree with TRBD2. Germline V gene data show CDR1 as SEHNR and CDR2 as FQNEAQ (reference sequence). J lost 11 bases, V lost 5 bases, and 11 bases had no gene match. The CDR3 is 16 residues long. This CDR3 reads CASSATSGRARDQQFF. CDR3 coding DNA: TGTGCCAGCAGCGCGACTAGCGGGAGGGCCCGGGATCAGCAGTTCTTC.

Worth noting for this clone: At one boundary the junction diverges from the germline segment, which might be a read error. The chain employs TRBV5-4 and TRBJ2-1; 9 bases map to TRBD2. The CDR3 loop spans 17 amino acids. In germline, CDR1 is SGHNT, CDR2 YYREEE (reference sequence). The CDR3 spells CAGSRGVLAGGINEQFF. The CDR3 bases are TGTGCCGGCAGCAGAGGGGTTTTGGCGGGGGGGATCAATGAGCAGTTCTTC. Full variable domain (remainder filled in from reference TRBV5-4 and TRBJ2-1): ETGVTQSPTHLIKTRGQQVTLRCSSQSGHNTVSWYQQALGQGPQFIFQYYREEENGRGNFPPRFSGLQFPNYSSELNVNALELDDSALYLCAGSRGVLAGGINEQFFGPGTRLTVL.

This chain links TRBV19 with TRBJ2-7, with 10 bases lining up with TRBD2. Germline CDR1 LNHDA, CDR2 SQIVND (reference sequence). This CDR3 comprises 14 residues. With 5 bases clipped from V and 4 bases from J, the junction kept 5 bases outside the gene matches. The DNA of the CDR3 is TGTGCCAGTAGTTCATCTAGCGGGGGATACGAGCAGTACTTC. Residues: CASSSSSGGYEQYF.

J is TRBJ1-4 and V is TRBV6-1; 7 bases map to TRBD1. This CDR3 has 15 amino acids. J lost 3 bases, V lost 4 bases, and 5 bases had no gene match. Germline lookup yields CDR1 MNHNS and CDR2 SASEGT. CDR3 sequence: CASSGRDRSNEKLFF. CDR3 sequence (DNA): TGTGCCAGCAGTGGAAGGGACAGATCTAATGAAAAACTGTTTTTT.

This clone was picked up a small number of times. The chain has TRBV7-3 and TRBJ2-1; 11 bases line up with TRBD2. J was trimmed by 4 bases and V by 4 bases; bases with no gene match: 9. Germline V gene lookup returns CDR1 SGHTA and CDR2 FQGTGA. CDR3 length: 17 amino acids. The CDR3 is CASSYQTGTSGYNEQFF. The DNA of the CDR3 is TGTGCCAGCAGCTACCAGACCGGGACTAGCGGATACAATGAGCAGTTCTTC.

This clone was detected once. The chain links TRBV6-1 to TRBJ2-7; 10 bases agree with TRBD1. After removal of 8 bases from V and 6 bases from J, the junction contained 10 bases not matched to a gene. This CDR3 region has 14 residues. CDR1 and CDR2 from the germline V gene are MNHNS and SASEGT. CDR3 coding DNA: TGTGCCAGCGGAACCGGGACAGGGGTGATCGAGCAGTACTTC. It encodes CASGTGTGVIEQYF.

The CDR3 DNA is TGCGCCAGCAGCTTGGATGCAGGGGCAGAAAGGTGGTACACCTTC. It specifies CASSLDAGAERWYTF. J is TRBJ1-2 and V is TRBV5-1; D might be TRBD1 (6 bases). From germline, CDR1 is SGHRS and CDR2 YFSETQ. The CDR3 runs to 15 residues. V was pared by 0 bases and J by 11 bases, with 20 bases between.

This clone was counted a single time. V is TRBV6-5 and J is TRBJ1-4; TRBD1 matches at 7 bases. The CDR3 is 15 amino acids. Germline values: CDR1 MNHEY, CDR2 SVGAGI. Germline trimming cut 1 base from V and 8 bases from J; bases unmatched to any gene: 7. The CDR3 DNA is TGTGCCAGCAGTTACTTGGGGGCAGGGGGAGAAAAACTGTTTTTT. This translates into CASSYLGAGGEKLFF.

The chain couples TRBV29-1 to TRBJ1-2; 9 nucleotides agree with TRBD1. V shed 7 bases and J 4 bases; nucleotides not matched to a gene: 7. The CDR3 spans 13 residues. Germline V gives CDR1 SQVTM, CDR2 ANQGSEA. CDR3 nucleotides: TGCAGCGCTACACAGGGGGCTGGCTATGGCTACACCTTC. The encoded protein is CSATQGAGYGYTF.

The CDR3 region is CASSLKKGTGQFF. The CDR3 nucleotides read TGTGCCAGCAGTTTAAAAAAGGGGACAGGCCAGTTCTTC. This rearrangement joins TRBV27 to TRBJ2-1, with 8 nucleotides matching TRBD1. CDR3 length: 13 residues. The germline V gene encodes CDR1 MNHEY and CDR2 SMNVEV (reference sequence). J lost 13 bases, V lost 2 bases, and 7 bases had no gene match.

The chain is built from TRBV2 and TRBJ2-1, with 9 positions matching TRBD2. After removal of 6 bases from V and 4 bases from J, the junction contained 4 bases not matched to a gene. Germline V gives CDR1 SNHLY, CDR2 FYNNEI. This CDR3 spans 14 amino acids. CDR3 residues: CASRETSGYNEQFF. CDR3 nucleotides: TGTGCCAGCAGGGAGACTAGCGGATACAATGAGCAGTTCTTC.

This clone appeared once. The chain joins TRBV5-8 to TRBJ1-5; maybe TRBD1 (6 bases). V was pared by 4 bases and J by 0 bases, with 17 bases between. Germline CDR1 and CDR2: SGHTS and YDEGEE. The CDR3 is made up of 17 amino acids. The CDR3 sequence is CASSVRTAGYSNQPQHF. The CDR3 DNA is TGTGCCAGCAGCGTAAGGACAGCCGGCTATAGCAATCAGCCCCAGCATTTT.

The chain uses TRBV6-6 and TRBJ2-7; 9 nucleotides align to TRBD2. V shed 2 bases and J 1 base; nucleotides not matched to a gene: 3. The CDR3 extends over 15 amino acids. Per germline, CDR1 MNHNY and CDR2 SVGAGI (reference sequence). Here the CDR3 reads CASSYRLAVSYEQYF. Here the CDR3 DNA reads TGTGCCAGCAGTTACAGACTAGCGGTTTCCTACGAGCAGTACTTC.

V and J are TRBV5-4 and TRBJ1-1, with TRBD1 as a possible D gene (5 bases). Trimming pared 0 bases from V and 1 base from J, leaving 13 bases between. The germline gives CDR1 SGHNT, CDR2 YYREEE (reference sequence). The CDR3 is 16 amino acids. CDR3 sequence: CASSLGGRGENTEAFF. CDR3 in DNA: TGTGCCAGCAGCTTGGGGGGACGGGGGGAGAACACTGAAGCTTTCTTT. Supplemented by reference TRBV5-4 and TRBJ1-1, the full variable domain reads ETGVTQSPTHLIKTRGQQVTLRCSSQSGHNTVSWYQQALGQGPQFIFQYYREEENGRGNFPPRFSGLQFPNYSSELNVNALELDDSALYLCASSLGGRGENTEAFFGQGTRLTVV.

The CDR3 bases are TGTGCCACCAGCAGAGACTACCAAACTCAGGGGGCAAGTGGCTACACCTTC. Translated, it gives CATSRDYQTQGASGYTF. The rearrangement uses TRBV15 and TRBJ1-2; 8 bases match TRBD1. Looked up from germline, CDR1 is LNHNV and CDR2 is YYDKDF (reference sequence). The trim removed 0 bases at V and 7 bases at J, leaving 13 bases unmatched. CDR3 size: 17 residues.

In this sample, this clone turned up once. The rearrangement links TRBV14 to TRBJ2-5, with unresolved D. V shed 1 base and J shed 1 base, with 7 bases lying between them. The CDR3 runs 14 residues. Germline V gene sequence: CDR1 SGHDN, CDR2 FVKESK. The CDR3 loop reads CASSQVRLQETQYF. In DNA, the CDR3 is TGTGCCAGCAGCCAAGTTCGTCTCCAAGAGACCCAGTACTTC.

The V and J genes are TRBV29-1 and TRBJ2-7; 12 bases map to TRBD2. The CDR3 totals 14 residues. V shed 3 bases and J 2 bases; nucleotides not matched to a gene: 2. Germline loops: CDR1 SQVTM, CDR2 ANQGSEA. CDR3 amino acids: CSVETSGGPYEQYF. CDR3 coding DNA: TGCAGCGTTGAGACTAGCGGGGGACCCTACGAGCAGTACTTC.

This clone was observed a few times. CDR3 amino acids: CATSRAPTGKGKLFF. In nucleotides, the CDR3 is TGTGCCACCAGCAGAGCGCCGACGGGGAAGGGAAAACTGTTTTTT. The V gene is TRBV15, the J gene TRBJ1-4; no definite D call. Trimming left V 1 base short and J 10 bases short, with 16 bases between. The CDR3 has 15 residues. From germline, CDR1 is LNHNV and CDR2 YYDKDF (reference sequence).